Below, 9 T cell receptor beta chains from the same sample are listed, as sequenced in a study of post-analysis software for immune sequencing data. Study outcomes and limitations: Five or six TRBV segments, TRBV5-6, TRBV5-1 and TRBV20-1 among them, were found more frequent in patients than controls.

These receptors' antigens are unknown. Unique molecular identifiers were present in the TCR beta cDNA libraries. TCRdb itself ran the PCR reads through MiXCR, one entry per CDR3 protein. The repertoire includes hundreds of thousands of distinct CDR3 sequences, 40% to 55% of them detected once, and 9% to 13% sits in the top ten. The sequenced sample was blood. The receptors here all came from a girl between 5 and 17 years old with multiple sclerosis.

The chain has TRBV4-2 and TRBJ2-7; D is unclear. V was pared by 0 bases and J by 1 base, with 10 bases between. This CDR3 contains 15 residues. Germline values: CDR1 LGHNA, CDR2 YNFKEQ. The CDR3 loop reads CASSQDSDHSYEQYF. In nucleotides, the CDR3 is TGTGCCAGCAGCCAAGATTCGGACCATTCCTACGAGCAGTACTTC.

A few counts support this clonotype. The chain employs TRBV4-1 and TRBJ2-1; 15 positions agree with TRBD2. CDR3 length: 15 amino acids. In germline, CDR1 is MGHRA, CDR2 YSYEKL. J was trimmed by 8 bases and V by 2 bases; bases with no gene match: 1. CDR3 nucleotides: TGCGCCAGCAGCCAACGGACTAGCGGGAGGGATGAGCAGTTCTTC. Protein: CASSQRTSGRDEQFF.

The sample holds a few counts of this clonotype. The chain joins TRBV20-1 to TRBJ2-1, with 11 positions matching TRBD2. The CDR3 spans 17 residues. Germline V gene sequence: CDR1 DFQATT, CDR2 SNEGSKA (reference sequence). The V gene end was trimmed by 4 bases and the J gene end by 8 bases; junction bases not matched to a gene: 16. In nucleotides, the CDR3 is TGCAGTGCTAACTGGAGAGGAACTAGCGGGAGTATATATGAGCAGTTCTTC. Translating it yields CSANWRGTSGSIYEQFF.

There are many counts of this clonotype. The rearrangement uses TRBV20-1 and TRBJ2-7; D remains ambiguous. The CDR3 spans 15 residues. Trimming removed 0 bases from V and 1 base from J, with 13 bases in between. The germline V gene encodes CDR1 DFQATT and CDR2 SNEGSKA (reference sequence). The DNA for the CDR3 is TGCAGTGCTAGAGATCGGAACACCTATTCCTACGAGCAGTACTTC. Its protein is CSARDRNTYSYEQYF.

The chain recombines TRBV15 with TRBJ2-1; unclear D gene. The CDR3 has 12 amino acids. Germline V gene data show CDR1 as LNHNV and CDR2 as YYDKDF (reference sequence). V gave up 1 base and J gave up 7 bases, with 5 bases separating them. The CDR3 DNA sequence: TGTGCCACCAGCAGAGTCGGGAATGAGCAGTTCTTC. Translation gives CATSRVGNEQFF.

The gene calls are TRBV6-5 and TRBJ2-5; 8 nucleotides match TRBD2. CDR3 length: 18 residues. Germline V gene data show CDR1 as MNHEY and CDR2 as SVGAGI. V gave up 2 bases and J gave up 4 bases; unmatched junction bases: 15. The CDR3 nucleotides read TGTGCCAGCAGTTACCTTTCCGGGAGGGTGAGAGGCGGAGAGACCCAGTACTTC. Its translation: CASSYLSGRVRGGETQYF.

This chain links TRBV5-5 with TRBJ2-1, with D uncertain. The better agreement between TRBJ2-7 and the DNA end casts doubt on the J call. The CDR3 length is 13 residues. Germline V gives CDR1 SGHKS, CDR2 YYEKEE (reference sequence). The CDR3 coding sequence is TGTGCCAGCAGCTTGGAAGACCGCTACGAGCAGTACTTC. Protein: CASSLEDRYEQYF.

This clonotype was seen more than once but under ten times. V gene TRBV20-1 combines with J gene TRBJ1-2; D gene ambiguous. The length of the CDR3 is 14 residues. Germline values: CDR1 DFQATT, CDR2 SNEGSKA (reference sequence). Trimming removed 6 bases from V and 0 bases from J, with 14 bases in between. The CDR3 DNA reads TGCAGTGCCCGCCGTGTAGGAGCTAACTATGGCTACACCTTC. It yields the protein CSARRVGANYGYTF.

The chain carries TRBV7-9 and TRBJ1-4; TRBD1 might be the D (6 bases). The CDR3 contains 16 residues. Trimming shortened V by 5 bases and J by 8 bases, and 21 bases separated the two germline ends. Per the germline V gene, CDR1 is SEHNR and CDR2 is FQNEAQ (reference sequence). The CDR3 is CASSITGTTGREKLFF. For the CDR3, the DNA is TGTGCCAGCAGCATTACCGGGACAACCGGACGGGAAAAACTGTTTTTT.